These T cell receptor beta chains were read from a single sample in a study of identical twins. TCRdb reprocessed the 5' RACE reads with MiXCR, giving one entry per CDR3 protein. The data show around 1.7 million distinct CDR3 sequences, about 32% seen once. Input material: cord blood. The receptor source for this set is a newborn girl in good health. Both conserved end residues are part of each CDR3. A D gene is named only where the DNA matches it firmly. The size field is filled for only some rows; it gives once, few, many or a size class.

J gene | clone size | CDR3 length | D gene | V gene | CDR3 protein | CDR3 DNA
TRBJ2-2 | - | 15 | - | TRBV7-7 | CASSRQDGDTGELFF | TGTGCCAGCAGCCGACAGGACGGAGACACCGGGGAGCTGTTTTTT
TRBJ2-7 | few | 17 | TRBD2 | TRBV4-2 | CASSRRTSGGLSYEQYF | TGTGCCAGCAGCCGACGGACTAGCGGGGGTCTCTCCTACGAGCAGTACTTC
TRBJ2-2 | - | 14 | - | TRBV9 | CASSVDRGLRELFF | TGTGCCAGCAGCGTAGACCGAGGTCTCCGGGAGCTGTTTTTT
TRBJ2-1 | - | 15 | TRBD2 | TRBV12-3/TRBV12-4 | CASRKLAGGGHEQFF | TGTGCCAGCAGGAAACTAGCGGGGGGTGGCCATGAGCAGTTCTTC
TRBJ1-4 | - | 12 | TRBD1 | TRBV29-1 | CSAEDREEKLFF | TGCAGCGCCGAAGACAGGGAAGAAAAACTGTTTTTT
TRBJ2-3 | - | 15 | TRBD2 | TRBV5-1 | CASRAGTSATDTQYF | TGCGCCAGCAGAGCCGGGACTAGCGCCACAGATACGCAGTATTTT
TRBJ2-7 | - | 11 | - | TRBV28 | CASSFDYGQYF | TGTGCCAGCAGTTTTGACTACGGGCAGTACTTC
TRBJ2-1 | few | 14 | TRBD2 | TRBV20-1 | CSAKAGGNGNEQFF | TGCAGTGCTAAAGCGGGAGGGAATGGCAATGAGCAGTTCTTC
TRBJ2-1 | - | 15 | - | TRBV18 | CANSPGTGSYNEQFF | TGTGCCAACTCACCAGGGACGGGCTCCTACAATGAGCAGTTCTTC
TRBJ2-3 | many | 16 | TRBD2 | TRBV24-1 | CATSVVAGGTTDTQYF | TGTGCCACCAGTGTGGTAGCGGGAGGTACGACAGATACGCAGTATTTT
TRBJ1-2 | few | 15 | TRBD1 | TRBV12-3/TRBV12-4 | CASSLSRTGRNGYTF | TGTGCCAGCAGTTTGTCCCGGACAGGTCGGAATGGCTACACCTTC
TRBJ2-3 | many | 16 | TRBD2 | TRBV29-1 | CSVDRLAGRFTDTQYF | TGCAGCGTTGACCGACTAGCGGGAAGATTCACAGATACGCAGTATTTT
TRBJ2-5 | - | 12 | - | TRBV29-1 | CSVGGYQETQYF | TGCAGCGTTGGGGGGTACCAAGAGACCCAGTACTTC
TRBJ1-2 | few | 12 | - | TRBV6-6 | CATRDRKGGYTF | TGTGCCACTCGAGACAGGAAAGGTGGCTACACCTTC
TRBJ1-6 | - | 14 | - | TRBV6-5 | CASSDSWNNSPLHF | TGTGCCAGCAGTGACAGTTGGAATAATTCACCCCTCCACTTT
TRBJ2-5 | - | 13 | - | TRBV27 | CASRRYEQETQYF | TGTGCCAGCAGAAGATATGAACAAGAGACCCAGTACTTC
TRBJ1-1 | - | 14 | TRBD1 | TRBV25-1 | CASSEIGTGGEAFF | TGTGCCAGCAGTGAAATTGGGACAGGGGGCGAGGCTTTCTTT
TRBJ2-1 | - | 15 | TRBD2 | TRBV20-1 | CSAGRLAGVNNEQFF | TGCAGTGCTGGGCGACTAGCGGGAGTCAACAATGAGCAGTTCTTC
TRBJ2-3 | few | 17 | TRBD2 | TRBV4-1 | CASSQGFSGNPTDTQYF | TGCGCCAGCAGCCAGGGGTTTAGCGGGAACCCCACAGATACGCAGTATTTT
TRBJ2-3 | - | 13 | - | TRBV6-5 | CASSYDFTDTQYF | TGTGCCAGCAGTTACGACTTCACAGATACGCAGTATTTT
TRBJ2-4 | - | 15 | TRBD2 | TRBV12-3/TRBV12-4 | CASSHGLAGGFEQYF | TGTGCCAGCAGTCACGGACTAGCGGGAGGGTTTGAGCAGTACTTC
TRBJ2-1 | - | 14 | - | TRBV20-1 | CSASSSLELGEQFF | TGCAGTGCTAGTAGCTCGCTCGAGCTAGGAGAGCAGTTCTTC
TRBJ2-7 | - | 17 | TRBD1 | TRBV7-9 | CASSLDSWDRGSYEQYF | TGTGCCAGCAGCTTAGATTCGTGGGACAGGGGGTCATACGAGCAGTACTTC
TRBJ2-1 | - | 19 | - | TRBV11-2 | CASSFMTGVSGERGNEQFF | TGTGCCAGCAGCTTTATGACAGGGGTTAGCGGGGAGAGGGGAAATGAGCAGTTCTTC
TRBJ2-7 | - | 16 | - | TRBV27 | CASSQQESWSPYEQYF | TGTGCCAGCAGTCAACAGGAATCCTGGAGTCCCTACGAGCAGTACTTC
TRBJ2-1 | - | 13 | - | TRBV19 | CASSILRGSEQFF | TGTGCCAGTAGTATATTGAGGGGTAGTGAGCAGTTCTTC
TRBJ2-3 | few | 16 | - | TRBV27 | CASSLSLDPTTDTQYF | TGTGCCAGCAGTTTATCACTGGACCCCACCACGGATACGCAGTATTTT
TRBJ2-1 | few | 15 | - | TRBV5-1 | CASSLGLGVYNEQFF | TGCGCCAGCAGTCTCGGGCTAGGGGTCTACAATGAGCAGTTCTTC
TRBJ2-1 | - | 16 | TRBD2 | TRBV7-9 | CASSIRGTSIFDEQFF | TGTGCCAGCAGCATCAGGGGGACTAGCATTTTCGATGAGCAGTTCTTC
TRBJ2-2 | few | 12 | - | TRBV29-1 | CSAVGPTGELFF | TGCAGCGCCGTTGGCCCGACCGGGGAGCTGTTTTTT
TRBJ1-2 | few | 14 | - | TRBV12-3/TRBV12-4 | CASSLKGTAPGYTF | TGTGCCAGCAGTCTCAAGGGTACCGCTCCAGGCTACACCTTC
TRBJ2-7 | few | 13 | - | TRBV24-1 | CATSDLKSDEQYF | TGTGCCACCAGTGATTTGAAGTCTGACGAGCAGTACTTC
TRBJ2-7 | few | 13 | - | TRBV5-4 | CASSGPSSYEQYF | TGTGCCAGCAGCGGTCCTAGCTCCTACGAGCAGTACTTC
TRBJ2-7 | - | 19 | - | TRBV21-1 | CASSKVLRERAGGPYEQYF | TGTGCCAGCAGCAAGGTCCTAAGGGAAAGAGCGGGAGGGCCTTACGAGCAGTACTTC
TRBJ2-3 | - | 14 | - | TRBV27 | CASSPRTALDTQYF | TGTGCCAGCAGTCCCCGGACCGCCCTAGATACGCAGTATTTT
TRBJ2-3 | - | 14 | - | TRBV3-1 | CASSHGTGTDTQYF | TGTGCCAGCAGCCATGGGACTGGCACAGATACGCAGTATTTT
TRBJ2-3 | - | 13 | - | TRBV4-1 | CASSQSQTDTQYF | TGCGCCAGCAGCCAAAGCCAAACAGATACGCAGTATTTT
TRBJ1-1 | few | 8 | - | TRBV20-1 | CRNTEAFF | TGCAGAAACACTGAAGCTTTCTTT
TRBJ2-1 | many | 13 | - | TRBV29-1 | CSVERGQYNEQFF | TGCAGCGTTGAGCGGGGCCAATACAATGAGCAGTTCTTC
TRBJ1-2 | - | 15 | - | TRBV5-1 | CASSLVEVDSYGYTF | TGCGCCAGCAGCTTGGTAGAGGTCGACAGCTATGGCTACACCTTC
TRBJ2-1 | - | 13 | - | TRBV12-3/TRBV12-4 | CASSLSYTNEQFF | TGTGCCAGCAGTTTGAGCTACACCAATGAGCAGTTCTTC
TRBJ2-2 | - | 15 | TRBD1 | TRBV7-7 | CASTPGQGFTGELFF | TGTGCTAGCACCCCGGGACAGGGGTTTACCGGGGAGCTGTTTTTT
TRBJ2-4 | once | 13 | - | TRBV15 | CATSREMQTEQYF | TGTGCCACCAGCAGAGAAATGCAGACTGAGCAGTACTTC
TRBJ2-7 | once | 18 | TRBD2 | TRBV7-9 | CASSLAMGTSGGGYEQYF | TGTGCCAGCAGCTTAGCGATGGGGACTAGCGGGGGTGGCTACGAGCAGTACTTC
TRBJ1-2 | few | 15 | TRBD1 | TRBV28 | CASRPLDRTSYGYTF | TGTGCCAGCAGACCTCTGGACAGGACTTCCTATGGCTACACCTTC
TRBJ1-2 | many | 13 | - | TRBV6-2/TRBV6-3 | CASSYTDLYGYTF | TGTGCCAGCAGTTATACGGACCTATATGGCTACACCTTC
TRBJ1-2 | few | 12 | TRBD1 | TRBV24-1 | CATSDRGDGYTF | TGTGCCACCAGTGACAGGGGGGATGGCTACACCTTC
TRBJ2-7 | many | 12 | - | TRBV29-1 | CSVEGPSYEQYF | TGCAGCGTTGAGGGGCCCTCCTACGAGCAGTACTTC
TRBJ2-1 | few | 13 | - | TRBV20-1 | CSAAATGVYEQFF | TGCAGTGCTGCGGCGACTGGGGTTTATGAGCAGTTCTTC
TRBJ2-3 | - | 15 | - | TRBV5-1 | CASSFPASSTDTQYF | TGCGCCAGCAGCTTCCCAGCGTCAAGCACAGATACGCAGTATTTT
TRBJ1-4 | - | 17 | - | TRBV27 | CASSKRSSAATNEKLFF | TGTGCCAGCAGTAAACGATCCAGTGCGGCCACTAATGAAAAACTGTTTTTT
TRBJ1-2 | - | 15 | TRBD1 | TRBV2 | CASSEGDRELGGYTF | TGTGCCAGCAGTGAAGGGGACAGGGAGCTTGGTGGCTACACCTTC